The rows below give T cell receptor beta chains drawn from one sample of a study of blood T cells in healthy people across ages. Each CDR3 protein gets one entry after TCRdb re-called the 5' RACE reads with MiXCR. The data hold around 580,000 distinct CDR3 sequences, with around half observed a single time. What was sequenced was blood. These receptors came from an older man in good health. CDR3s include the opening cysteine and the closing phenylalanine or tryptophan. The D gene is left open where the match is weak. The listing skips clone size in some rows; elsewhere it reads once, few, many or a size class.

TRBV3-1	TRBJ2-1	-	-	CASSQERSGGGPNEQFF	TGTGCCAGCAGCCAAGAACGGTCAGGTGGGGGCCCGAATGAGCAGTTCTTC
TRBV7-9	TRBJ1-5	-	-	CASSFADQPQHF	TGTGCCAGCAGCTTCGCAGATCAGCCCCAGCATTTT
TRBV20-1	TRBJ2-7	-	TRBD2	CSVTSGLAFAEQYF	TGCAGTGTCACCTCGGGACTAGCATTTGCCGAGCAGTACTTC
TRBV20-1	TRBJ2-5	-	-	CSARARQPQETQYF	TGCAGTGCTAGAGCGCGACAGCCACAAGAGACCCAGTACTTC
TRBV20-1	TRBJ2-7	few	TRBD2	CSARDPGRGGSYEQYF	TGCAGTGCTAGAGATCCAGGGAGGGGAGGGTCCTACGAGCAGTACTTC
TRBV19	TRBJ2-4	few	-	CASSGGAKNIQYF	TGTGCCAGTAGCGGAGGAGCCAAAAACATTCAGTACTTC
TRBV20-1	TRBJ2-1	-	TRBD1	CSHHPEGGTGEQFF	TGCAGTCACCACCCCGAGGGCGGGACAGGGGAGCAGTTCTTC
TRBV15	TRBJ2-5	-	-	CATSRGGETQYF	TGTGCCACCAGCAGAGGGGGCGAGACCCAGTACTTC
TRBV7-3	TRBJ2-7	once	-	CASSLTSGQGAYEQYF	TGTGCCAGCAGCTTAACGAGCGGGCAGGGGGCCTACGAGCAGTACTTC
TRBV10-3	TRBJ1-2	-	-	CGSRGEVGGYTF	TGTGGCTCCCGCGGGGAGGTCGGCGGCTACACCTTC
TRBV5-1	TRBJ2-5	many	-	CASSLAGTPQETQYF	TGCGCCAGCAGCTTGGCGGGGACCCCACAAGAGACCCAGTACTTC
TRBV7-9	TRBJ2-1	many	TRBD1	CASSPRQGSYNEQFF	TGTGCCAGCAGCCCTCGACAGGGATCCTACAATGAGCAGTTCTTC
TRBV5-1	TRBJ2-2	-	TRBD1	CASSLVTGGSNTGELFF	TGCGCCAGCAGCTTGGTGACAGGGGGTAGCAACACCGGGGAGCTGTTTTTT
TRBV7-2	TRBJ1-1	-	TRBD1	CASSPGTGTMNTEAFF	TGTGCCAGCAGCCCGGGGACAGGAACCATGAACACTGAAGCTTTCTTT
TRBV27	TRBJ1-4	-	-	CASSLLGSLKGEKLFF	TGTGCCAGCAGTTTATTGGGGAGCCTTAAAGGTGAAAAACTGTTTTTT
TRBV9	TRBJ2-2	-	-	CASRGGPDSGELFF	TGTGCCAGCCGAGGGGGGCCTGATAGCGGGGAGCTGTTTTTT
TRBV12-3/TRBV12-4	TRBJ2-3	few	-	CASSRASTDTQYF	TGTGCCAGCAGCAGAGCTAGCACAGATACGCAGTATTTT
TRBV9	TRBJ2-5	few	TRBD1	CASSVNLGQIQETQYF	TGTGCCAGCAGCGTCAACCTGGGACAGATACAAGAGACCCAGTACTTC
TRBV5-5	TRBJ2-5	-	-	CASSLGGLEGAETQYF	TGTGCCAGCAGCTTGGGAGGTCTAGAGGGTGCAGAGACCCAGTACTTC
TRBV3-1	TRBJ2-6	-	TRBD1	CAAPGTGEPRGSGANVLTF	TGTGCCGCGCCTGGGACAGGGGAACCTAGGGGATCTGGGGCCAACGTCCTGACTTTC
TRBV3-1	TRBJ1-5	-	-	CASSQDGVGSPQHF	TGTGCCAGCAGCCAAGATGGGGTGGGTTCGCCCCAGCATTTT
TRBV14	TRBJ1-1	-	-	CASSHRGWNTEAFF	TGTGCCAGCAGCCACCGGGGTTGGAACACTGAAGCTTTCTTT
TRBV5-1	TRBJ2-5	-	-	CASSLQSGTPETQYF	TGCGCCAGCAGCCTCCAATCCGGGACACCAGAGACCCAGTACTTC
TRBV6-6	TRBJ1-2	-	-	CASSAGSNYGYTF	TGTGCCAGCAGTGCGGGCTCCAACTATGGCTACACCTTC
TRBV20-1	TRBJ1-6	-	TRBD1	CSARDPRQGAAYNSPLHF	TGCAGTGCTAGAGACCCCAGACAGGGGGCCGCCTATAATTCACCCCTCCACTTT
TRBV4-3	TRBJ1-2	few	-	CASSPPGRDYGYTF	TGCGCCAGCAGCCCCCCCGGCCGGGACTATGGCTACACCTTC
TRBV5-1	TRBJ2-1	-	TRBD2	CASSLLPSGGYNEQFF	TGCGCCAGCAGCTTGCTCCCTAGCGGGGGTTACAATGAGCAGTTCTTC
TRBV6-5	TRBJ2-7	-	-	CASASPGGPHEQYF	TGTGCCAGCGCTTCTCCGGGCGGTCCCCATGAGCAGTACTTC
TRBV9	TRBJ2-1	-	-	CASSVELYSQGSYNEQFF	TGTGCCAGCAGCGTAGAATTGTACAGTCAAGGCTCCTACAATGAGCAGTTCTTC
TRBV5-1	TRBJ2-7	-	TRBD1	CASSLAETGFREQYF	TGCGCCAGCAGCTTGGCCGAGACAGGGTTCCGCGAGCAGTACTTC
TRBV10-3	TRBJ2-7	-	TRBD2	CAISATSGTYEQYF	TGTGCCATCAGTGCAACTAGCGGGACCTACGAGCAGTACTTC
TRBV6-6	TRBJ2-7	-	-	CASSALPTGTYEQYF	TGTGCCAGCAGTGCCCTACCGACGGGGACCTACGAGCAGTACTTC
TRBV5-5	TRBJ2-7	few	-	CASSSSENEQYF	TGTGCCAGCAGCTCCTCGGAGAACGAGCAGTACTTC
TRBV6-5	TRBJ2-2	-	-	CASSYLPMNTGELFF	TGTGCCAGCAGTTACTTGCCGATGAACACCGGGGAGCTGTTTTTT
TRBV6-5	TRBJ2-7	-	-	CASSPGTRAYEQYF	TGTGCCAGCAGTCCCGGGACTCGAGCCTACGAGCAGTACTTC
TRBV27	TRBJ2-2	-	TRBD2	CASRGGWDRYTGELFF	TGTGCCAGCAGGGGAGGGTGGGACCGCTACACCGGGGAGCTGTTTTTT
TRBV24-1	TRBJ2-3	few	-	CATSDASTDTQYF	TGTGCCACCAGTGACGCTAGCACAGATACGCAGTATTTT
TRBV7-2	TRBJ2-7	-	TRBD1	CASSLALGDSSYEQYF	TGTGCCAGCAGCCTTGCCCTGGGGGACAGCTCCTACGAGCAGTACTTC
TRBV10-3	TRBJ2-1	-	TRBD1	CAIGTGTNNEQFF	TGTGCCATCGGGACAGGGACGAACAATGAGCAGTTCTTC
TRBV20-1	TRBJ1-6	-	-	CSARGLPGQGGNSPLHF	TGCAGTGCTAGAGGCCTACCTGGGCAGGGAGGGAATTCACCCCTCCACTTT
TRBV11-2	TRBJ2-2	-	-	CASSLEGRRFGELFF	TGTGCCAGCAGCTTAGAGGGACGCAGGTTCGGGGAGCTGTTTTTT
TRBV9	TRBJ2-7	-	-	CASSVTPEASYEQYF	TGTGCCAGCAGCGTGACTCCCGAGGCCTCCTACGAGCAGTACTTC
TRBV6-2/TRBV6-3	TRBJ2-5	few	TRBD2	CASSYTTSGQETQYF	TGTGCCAGCAGCTATACAACTAGCGGCCAAGAGACCCAGTACTTC
TRBV7-2	TRBJ2-7	few	-	CASSAPGWAQYF	TGTGCCAGCAGCGCCCCGGGATGGGCCCAGTACTTC
TRBV9	TRBJ2-6	few	TRBD1	CASSAWDRYSGANVLTF	TGTGCCAGCAGCGCTTGGGACAGATACTCTGGGGCCAACGTCCTGACTTTC
TRBV7-2	TRBJ1-6	once	TRBD1	CASSLSAWTGEYNSPLHF	TGTGCCAGCAGCTTATCGGCCTGGACAGGGGAATATAATTCACCCCTCCACTTT
TRBV7-2	TRBJ1-5	few	TRBD1	CASSASPDRAFGSNQPQHF	TGTGCCAGCAGCGCAAGTCCGGACAGGGCTTTCGGTAGCAATCAGCCCCAGCATTTT
TRBV7-3	TRBJ2-1	few	-	CASSPTGGRDEQFF	TGTGCCAGCAGCCCCACCGGGGGAAGGGATGAGCAGTTCTTC
TRBV15	TRBJ2-6	-	-	CATSRAGTSGVNVLTF	TGTGCCACCAGCAGAGCCGGGACCTCTGGGGTCAACGTCCTGACTTTC
TRBV7-3	TRBJ2-1	-	-	CASSFWETPSYNEQFF	TGTGCCAGCAGCTTTTGGGAGACCCCCTCCTACAATGAGCAGTTCTTC
TRBV3-1	TRBJ2-7	-	TRBD2	CTSSQVTSVAYEQYF	TGTACCAGCAGCCAAGTAACTAGCGTAGCCTACGAGCAGTACTTC
TRBV7-2	TRBJ2-5	-	-	CASSPRAGAQETQYF	TGTGCCAGCAGCCCTCGAGCCGGAGCCCAAGAGACCCAGTACTTC
TRBV20-1	TRBJ2-5	-	-	CSARPTMSRTRETQYF	TGCAGTGCTAGACCTACCATGTCCCGGACCCGGGAGACCCAGTACTTC
TRBV12-3/TRBV12-4	TRBJ1-2	few	-	CASSWALSYGYTF	TGTGCCAGCAGTTGGGCCCTTAGCTATGGCTACACCTTC
TRBV29-1	TRBJ2-5	few	TRBD1	CSATGVGETQYF	TGCAGCGCGACAGGGGTAGGAGAGACCCAGTACTTC
TRBV27	TRBJ2-3	-	TRBD2	CASSLTSGGDTQYF	TGTGCCAGCAGTCTGACTAGCGGGGGAGATACGCAGTATTTT
TRBV15	TRBJ1-5	-	TRBD1	CATSTAGTGAYSNQPQHF	TGTGCCACCAGCACAGCCGGGACAGGGGCCTATAGCAATCAGCCCCAGCATTTT
TRBV27	TRBJ2-6	once	TRBD2	CASSFGPSGGARSGANVLTF	TGTGCCAGCAGTTTCGGCCCTTCCGGGGGGGCAAGGTCTGGGGCCAACGTCCTGACTTTC
TRBV6-6	TRBJ1-1	-	TRBD1	CASSGRQGVNTEAFF	TGTGCCAGCAGTGGACGTCAGGGGGTGAATACTGAAGCTTTCTTT
TRBV6-6	TRBJ2-1	few	-	CASSGGDRWNEQFF	TGTGCCAGCAGTGGGGGGGACAGGTGGAATGAGCAGTTCTTC